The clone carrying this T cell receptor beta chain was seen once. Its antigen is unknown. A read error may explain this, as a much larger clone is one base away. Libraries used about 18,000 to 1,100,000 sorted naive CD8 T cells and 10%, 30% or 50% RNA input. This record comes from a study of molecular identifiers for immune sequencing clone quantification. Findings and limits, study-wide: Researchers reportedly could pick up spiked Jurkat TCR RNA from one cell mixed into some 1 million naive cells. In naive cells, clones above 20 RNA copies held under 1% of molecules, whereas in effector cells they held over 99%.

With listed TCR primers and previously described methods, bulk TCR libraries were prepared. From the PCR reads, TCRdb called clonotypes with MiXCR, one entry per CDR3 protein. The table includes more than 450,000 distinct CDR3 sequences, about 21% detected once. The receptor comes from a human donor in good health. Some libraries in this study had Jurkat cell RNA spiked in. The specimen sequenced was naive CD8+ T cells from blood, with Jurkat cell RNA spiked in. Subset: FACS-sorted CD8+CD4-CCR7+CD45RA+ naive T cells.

The CDR3 spells CASSLWAGGTEAFF. Here the CDR3 DNA reads TGTGCCAGCAGTTTATGGGCAGGGGGCACTGAAGCTTTCTTT. The rearrangement uses TRBV27 and TRBJ1-1; 7 bases fit TRBD1. Trimming at V came to 1 base and at J to 4 bases, leaving 3 bases not matched to a gene. Per the germline V gene, CDR1 is MNHEY and CDR2 is SMNVEV (reference sequence). CDR3 length: 14 amino acids.